This T cell receptor beta chain was obtained from a study of beta chain features in type 1 diabetes. Note on this clone: The antigen is undetermined.

CDR1 is LNHDA and CDR2 is SQIVND in the germline V gene (reference sequence). The ends were cut back, 6 bases at V and 5 bases at J, with 17 bases in the middle. CDR3 length: 14 residues. Investigators reverse transcribed all isolated RNA, so they sequenced expressed TCRB transcripts. Here immunoSEQ multiplex PCR was the method, and the copy in TCRdb shows in-frame clones only, minus some. This repertoire shows 850,000 to 900,000 clones, roughly a sixth found once; its top ten account for roughly 0.025%. Study findings and constraints: TCRB repertoires of naive, central memory and Treg cells appeared more similar among patients than among healthy donors.

The J gene is TRBJ2-7, the V gene TRBV19, with TRBD1 as a possible D gene (5 bases). Source material: naive CD4+ T cells from blood. The sequence was collected from a woman aged 18-35 years in good health. The CDR3 nucleotides read TGTGCCAGTAGCCTTAGAAAACGACAGCACGAGCAGTACTTC. Its translation: CASSLRKRQHEQYF.